Each of the 8 T cell receptor beta chains below was sequenced from the same sample in a study of cytomegalovirus exposure and HLA in healthy donors. 60 Vbeta and 13 Jbeta primers were used in PCR. The data were produced by immunoSEQ multiplex PCR, yet TCRdb's version contains in-frame clones alone and is incomplete. The sample has about 150,000 clones; over 70% are singletons. The sequencing sample was made of PBMCs. The receptor source for this set is a young man in good health and CMV-seropositive.

The genes are TRBV5-1 and TRBJ1-2; a possible D gene is TRBD1 (6 bases). The CDR3 loop spans 14 amino acids. Looked up from germline, CDR1 is SGHRS and CDR2 is YFSETQ. V was clipped by 7 bases and J by 2 bases, with 15 bases between them. For the CDR3, the DNA is TGCGCCAGCCTTCGGCGGACAGAGAACTATGGCTACACCTTC. It yields the protein CASLRRTENYGYTF.

This sequence joins TRBV11-2 and TRBJ2-2; D is possibly TRBD1 (6 bases). V was shortened by 1 base and J by 6 bases, with 12 bases between the two germline ends. Germline V gene data show CDR1 as SGHAT and CDR2 as FQNNGV. This CDR3 has 15 amino acids. In DNA, the CDR3 is TGTGCCAGCAGCTTAGCGGTGGCAGGGGCCGGGGAGCTGTTTTTT. This encodes CASSLAVAGAGELFF.

This chain joins TRBV4-1 and TRBJ2-3, with D uncertain. The CDR3 length is 14 residues. With 1 base removed from V and 3 bases from J, the gap between germline ends came to 8 bases. In germline, CDR1 is MGHRA, CDR2 YSYEKL. The CDR3 DNA follows: TGCGCCAGCAGCCAAGGCCATCGGACAGATACGCAGTATTTT. It codes for CASSQGHRTDTQYF.

The chain uses TRBV5-6 and TRBJ2-5; D remains ambiguous. The better agreement between TRBJ2-7 and the DNA end casts doubt on the J call. CDR3 length: 13 residues. Germline CDR1 is SGHDT and CDR2 is YYEEEE. CDR3 region: CASSLGASYEQYF. The CDR3 region has the DNA TGTGCCAGCAGCCTAGGAGCCTCCTACGAGCAGTACTTC.

The V call is TRBV5-4, the J call TRBJ1-6; 11 bases align to TRBD1. There are 16 residues in the CDR3. V dropped 0 bases and J dropped 6; count of bases not matched to a gene: 2. The germline V gene encodes CDR1 SGHNT and CDR2 YYREEE (reference sequence). CDR3 sequence: CASSLVDRGPNSPLHF. The CDR3 DNA reads TGTGCCAGCAGCTTGGTGGACAGGGGGCCTAATTCACCCCTCCACTTT.

The chain carries TRBV6-5 and TRBJ2-7, with 10 nucleotides matching TRBD1. The CDR3 is made up of 15 amino acids. Germline CDR1 is MNHEY and CDR2 is SVGAGI. J lost 4 bases, V lost 6 bases, and 9 bases had no gene match. The CDR3 loop reads CASSPGGQGSYEQYF. CDR3 bases: TGTGCCAGCAGCCCGGGGGGACAGGGGAGTTACGAGCAGTACTTC.

This clone was counted a few times. The rearrangement links TRBV7-8 to TRBJ1-2, with 8 bases that match TRBD1. This CDR3 has 17 amino acids. Per germline, CDR1 SGHVS and CDR2 FQNEAQ. The ends lost 1 base at V and 1 base at J; junction bases unmatched: 8. The CDR3: CASSLGTGTTFNYGYTF. The DNA for the CDR3 is TGTGCCAGCAGCTTAGGGACAGGGACGACCTTTAACTATGGCTACACCTTC. Combining the CDR3 with reference TRBV7-8 and TRBJ1-2 gives the whole variable domain GAGVSQSPRYKVAKRGQDVALRCDPISGHVSLFWYQQALGQGPEFLTYFQNEAQLDKSGLPSDRFFAERPEGSVSTLKIQRTQQEDSAVYLCASSLGTGTTFNYGYTFGSGTRLTVV.

This clone was detected only once. The chain combines TRBV7-2 with TRBJ2-4, with a possible D match to TRBD2 (5 bases). The germline CDR1 and CDR2 sequences are SGHTA and FQGNSA. This CDR3 spans 12 amino acids. V shed 1 base and J shed 13 bases, with 11 bases lying between them. The chain's CDR3 is CASSLEVGVQYF. CDR3 DNA: TGTGCCAGCAGCTTAGAGGTGGGAGTACAGTACTTC.